The sequence of this TCR beta chain was determined in a study of response to subunit inactivated influenza vaccine. Points from the study as a whole: The authors suggested that every seasonal influenza vaccination recruits few new T cells.

Notes on this clonotype: Its antigen is unidentified.

V dropped 6 bases and J dropped 6 bases, with 9 bases sitting between them. CDR1 and CDR2 from the germline V gene are DFQATT and SNEGSKA (reference sequence). The CDR3 is made up of 11 amino acids. TCRdb passed the RT-PCR reads through MiXCR, listing each CDR3 protein once. The sample contains hundreds of thousands of distinct CDR3 sequences, 12% of which appear only once. The chain uses TRBV20-1 and TRBJ2-1; no reliable D call. This sequence originates from a man aged 50 to 59 who received an inactivated influenza vaccine. The sample was non-naive T cells sorted from PBMCs, taken around two weeks before vaccination. The DNA for the CDR3 is TGCAGTGCAACTCAACGCAATGAGCAGTTCTTC. Protein sequence: CSATQRNEQFF.